This TCR beta chain was obtained from a study of T cells in Graves' hyperthyroidism and ophthalmopathy. Broader study findings: Ophthalmopathy cases were set apart from stable hyperthyroidism by a 13 V-J model.

Concerning this clonotype itself: Its target is unknown.

RNA transcripts provided the source from which TCR beta CDR3 regions were amplified. An initial round of RT-PCR targeting the TCR CDR3 relied on the HTBI primer set. TCRdb used MiXCR to reprocess the multiplex PCR reads, holding one entry per CDR3 protein. Of over 300,000 distinct CDR3 sequences in the sample, about 15% were seen once. Germline CDR1 reads MNHNS; CDR2 reads SASEGT. This CDR3 region has 18 residues. V lost 3 bases to trimming and J lost 4 bases; unmatched junction nucleotides: 11. Sequencing used blood. The gene calls are TRBV6-1 and TRBJ2-7; 14 bases line up with TRBD2. This receptor was identified in a woman aged 60 to 75 with Graves' hyperthyroidism. The CDR3 protein is CASSEDPGLAGVGYEQYF. CDR3 nucleotide sequence: TGTGCCAGCAGTGAGGATCCGGGACTAGCGGGAGTTGGATACGAGCAGTACTTC.